This paragraph reports one TCR beta chain. Its antigen is undetermined. The identical CDR3 is also encoded by other nucleotide sequences in the sample. This PCR relied on a set of 60 Vbeta primers and 13 Jbeta primers. This table comes from immunoSEQ multiplex PCR, and its TCRdb copy is limited to in-frame clones, with some not included. The sample shows 130,000 to 150,000 clones, 70% to 80% of them seen only once. The data were obtained in a study of cytomegalovirus exposure and HLA in healthy donors. Study results and limitations: In a later analysis, TCR beta V- and J-gene trimming was associated with a missense DCLRE1C variant.

Sequencing used PBMCs. The sequence was collected from a man in his forties in good health and CMV-seropositive.

CDR3 sequence reads: CASSLGLAGPDTQYF. CDR3 DNA: TGCGCCAGCAGCCTGGGACTAGCGGGACCAGATACGCAGTATTTT. The rearrangement uses TRBV5-1 and TRBJ2-3; 13 bases are shared with TRBD2. V trimming: 4 bases; J trimming: 4 bases; junction bases outside the gene matches: 3. The CDR3 length is 15 residues. Per germline, CDR1 SGHRS and CDR2 YFSETQ.